This T cell receptor beta chain appears in the sequencing data of a study of PD-1 blockade in classical Hodgkin lymphoma. Each patient relapsed following autologous stem cell transplantation, and prior brentuximab vedotin exposure differed. Investigators isolated CD4+ T cells from thawed PBMCs through magnetic negative selection. Sequenced by immunoSEQ multiplex PCR; TCRdb stores in-frame clones only, minus some. The sample lists 15,000 or so clones, approximately 80% occurring once. V was cut by 6 bases and J by 0 bases, with 14 bases left in between. CDR1 and CDR2 (germline): SGHRS, YFSETQ. The CDR3 runs 15 residues.

Material: CD4+ T cells from blood, obtained at baseline. The receptor was derived from a human donor with classical Hodgkin lymphoma. The V and J genes are TRBV5-1 and TRBJ2-3; possibly TRBD1 or TRBD2 for D (5 bases each). Here the CDR3 DNA reads TGCGCCAGCATGAGGGGCACCACTAGCACAGATACGCAGTATTTT. Its protein product is CASMRGTTSTDTQYF.